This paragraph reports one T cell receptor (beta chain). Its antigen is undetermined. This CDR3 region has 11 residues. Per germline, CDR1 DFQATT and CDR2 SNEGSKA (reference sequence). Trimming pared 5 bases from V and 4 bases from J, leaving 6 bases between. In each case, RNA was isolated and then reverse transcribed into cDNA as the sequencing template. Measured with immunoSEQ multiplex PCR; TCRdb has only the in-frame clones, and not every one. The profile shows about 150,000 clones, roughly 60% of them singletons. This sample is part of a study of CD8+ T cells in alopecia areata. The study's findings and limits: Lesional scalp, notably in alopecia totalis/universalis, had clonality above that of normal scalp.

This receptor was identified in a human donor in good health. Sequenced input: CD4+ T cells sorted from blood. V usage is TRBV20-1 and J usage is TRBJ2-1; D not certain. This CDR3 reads CSAHSYNEQFF. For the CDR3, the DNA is TGCAGTGCTCATTCTTACAATGAGCAGTTCTTC.